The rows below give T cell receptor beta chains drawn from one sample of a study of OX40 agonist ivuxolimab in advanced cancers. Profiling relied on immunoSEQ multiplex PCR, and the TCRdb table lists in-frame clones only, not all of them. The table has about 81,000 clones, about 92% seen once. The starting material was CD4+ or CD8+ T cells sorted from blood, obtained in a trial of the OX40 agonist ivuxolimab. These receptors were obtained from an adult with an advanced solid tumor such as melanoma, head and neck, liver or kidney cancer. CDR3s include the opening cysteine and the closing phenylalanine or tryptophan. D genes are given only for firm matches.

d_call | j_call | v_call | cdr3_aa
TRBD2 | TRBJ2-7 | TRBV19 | CASSFAGGPYEQYF
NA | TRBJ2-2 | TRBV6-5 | CATDRSQGGELFF
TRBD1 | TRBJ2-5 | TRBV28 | CAGGENRGMETQYF
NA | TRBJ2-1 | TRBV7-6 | CASSPRSTLNNEQFF
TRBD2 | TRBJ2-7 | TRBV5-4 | CASSFGLAVYEQYF
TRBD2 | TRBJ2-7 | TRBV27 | CASRIAGGPNEQYF
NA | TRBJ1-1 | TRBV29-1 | CSVRGNTEAFF
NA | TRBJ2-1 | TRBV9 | CASSRDFLDQFF
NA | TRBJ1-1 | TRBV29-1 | CSVERGNTEAFF
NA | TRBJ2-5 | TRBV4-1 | CASSRVKVLDRETQYF
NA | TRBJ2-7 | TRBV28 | CASSLRPYEQYF
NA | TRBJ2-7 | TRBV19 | CASSPSGASSYEQYF
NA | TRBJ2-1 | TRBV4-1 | CASSQDPGAGNEQFF
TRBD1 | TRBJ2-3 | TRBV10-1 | CASRASGQGDTQYF
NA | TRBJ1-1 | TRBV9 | CASSSGGDTEAFF
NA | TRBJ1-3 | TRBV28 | CASSWRQLSGNTIYF
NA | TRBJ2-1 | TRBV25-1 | CASSDTYNEQFF
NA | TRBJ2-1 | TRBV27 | CASSSDRQEQFF
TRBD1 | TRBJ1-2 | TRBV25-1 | CASRATGAGYTF
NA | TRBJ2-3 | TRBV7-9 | CASSPRDTDTQYF
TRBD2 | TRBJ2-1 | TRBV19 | CASSPLAGAYNEQFF
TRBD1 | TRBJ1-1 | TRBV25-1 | CATGQLNTEAFF
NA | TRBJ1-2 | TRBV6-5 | CASGANYGYTF
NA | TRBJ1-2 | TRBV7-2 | CASTPNYGYTF
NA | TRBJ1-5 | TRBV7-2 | CASNLAYGDQPQHF
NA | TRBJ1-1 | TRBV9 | CASSVEGGRITEAFF
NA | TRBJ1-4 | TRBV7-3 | CASSFRREKLFF
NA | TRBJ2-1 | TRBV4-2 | CASSHSSYEQFF
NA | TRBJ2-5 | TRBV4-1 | CASSQEELQETQYF
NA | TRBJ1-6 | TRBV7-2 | CASSLDRSSYNSPLHF
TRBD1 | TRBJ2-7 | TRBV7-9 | CASSPDRAWYEQYF
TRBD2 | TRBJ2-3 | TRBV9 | CASSETSGPVGPDTQYF
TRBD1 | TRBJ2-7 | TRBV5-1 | CASSLRDSPYYEQYF
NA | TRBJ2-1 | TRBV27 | CASSPSARNEQFF
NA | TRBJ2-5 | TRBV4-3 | CASSQDRAEETQYF
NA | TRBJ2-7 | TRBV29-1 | CSGYPGREGEQYF
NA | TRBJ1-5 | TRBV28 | CASSLRGDQPQHF
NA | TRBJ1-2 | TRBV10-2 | CASSETVSYGYTF
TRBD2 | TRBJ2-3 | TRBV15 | CATSRDPSGSSDTQYF
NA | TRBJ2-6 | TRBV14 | CASSQDFNSLNPGANVLTF
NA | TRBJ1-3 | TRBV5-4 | CASSFNENTIYF
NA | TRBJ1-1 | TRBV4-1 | CASSQVGNSNTEAFF
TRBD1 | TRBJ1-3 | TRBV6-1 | CASSARQGISGNTIYF
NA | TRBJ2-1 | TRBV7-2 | CASSRTVSSYNEQFF
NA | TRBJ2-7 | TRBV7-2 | CASSATGTGYEQYF
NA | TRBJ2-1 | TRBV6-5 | CASSYSIMAEQFF
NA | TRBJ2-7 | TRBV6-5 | CASSQPGHYEQYF
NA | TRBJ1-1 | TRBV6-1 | CASSEQGTEAFF
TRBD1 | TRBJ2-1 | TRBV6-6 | CAGSTGSPEQFF
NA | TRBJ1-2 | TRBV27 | CASSLRLGISDGYTF
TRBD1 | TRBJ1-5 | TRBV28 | CASSLPSGQGHQPQHF
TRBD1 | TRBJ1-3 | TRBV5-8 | CASSPRAHRGTFRSTIYF
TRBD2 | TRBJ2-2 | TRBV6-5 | CASSYTLAVNTGELFF
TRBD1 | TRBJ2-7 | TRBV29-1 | CSVRDRPHLSYEQYF